This TCR beta chain was recovered during a study of cytomegalovirus exposure and HLA in healthy donors. Points from the study as a whole: Associated with HLA alleles at 0.05 false discovery rate in a later analysis were about 17,000 TCR beta sequences. Cytomegalovirus association was assigned to approximately 160 TCR beta chains. Presence/absence analyses assumed roughly uniform sequencing depth across donors.

PCR involved 60 Vbeta and 13 Jbeta primers. Sequencing was performed with immunoSEQ multiplex PCR; in TCRdb, only in-frame clones are kept and a portion is missing. The table lists some 65,000 clones, roughly 60% of them singletons, with about 3% in the top ten. This clone showed up just once. Antigen unknown. This TCR came from a man aged 30-40 years in good health and CMV-seronegative. Specimen: PBMCs.

The CDR3 bases are TGTGCCACCAGCAGAAACAGGGGACTTGACACTGAAGCTTTCTTT. Translating gives CATSRNRGLDTEAFF. The V and J genes are TRBV15 and TRBJ1-1; 7 positions agree with TRBD1. The CDR3 has 15 amino acids. Germline CDR1 is LNHNV and CDR2 is YYDKDF (reference sequence). J gave up 3 bases and V 2 bases, and 6 bases lay outside the gene matches.